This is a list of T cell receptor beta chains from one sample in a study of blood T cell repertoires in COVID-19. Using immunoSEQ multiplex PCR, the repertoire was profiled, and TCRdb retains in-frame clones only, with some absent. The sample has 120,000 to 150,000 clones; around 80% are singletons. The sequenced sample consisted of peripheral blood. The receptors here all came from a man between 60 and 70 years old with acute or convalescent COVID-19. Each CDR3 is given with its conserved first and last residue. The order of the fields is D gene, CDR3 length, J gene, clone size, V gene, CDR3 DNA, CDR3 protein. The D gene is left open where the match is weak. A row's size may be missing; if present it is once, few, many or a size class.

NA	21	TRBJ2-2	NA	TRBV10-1	TGCGCCAGCAGTGAGTCAAGAATCGGATTGGGGCTTGGGCGGAACACCGGGGAGCTGTTTTTT	CASSESRIGLGLGRNTGELFF
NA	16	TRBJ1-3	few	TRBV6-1	TGTGCCAGCAGTGGGGGGGGCCCCACCTCTGGAAACACCATATATTTT	CASSGGGPTSGNTIYF
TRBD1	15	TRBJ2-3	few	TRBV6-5	TGTGCCAGCAGTATACAGGGGCAGAGCACAGATACGCAGTATTTT	CASSIQGQSTDTQYF
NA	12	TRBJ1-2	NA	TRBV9	TGTGCCAGCAGCCCCACTAACTATGGCTACACCTTC	CASSPTNYGYTF
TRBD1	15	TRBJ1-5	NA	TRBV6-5	TGTGCCAGCAGTTACTCGGGGACAGGGGGCCAGCCCCAGCATTTT	CASSYSGTGGQPQHF
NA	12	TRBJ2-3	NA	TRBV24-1	TGTGCCACCAGTGATTTTCGAGATACGCAGTATTTT	CATSDFRDTQYF
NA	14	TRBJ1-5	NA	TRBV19	TGTGCCAGTAGTATAGTCCAGGGAGGTCAGCCCCAGCATTTT	CASSIVQGGQPQHF
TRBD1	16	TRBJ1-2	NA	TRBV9	TGTGCCAGCAGCGTTTCCGGACAGGGAAACCCTTCCGGCTACACCTTC	CASSVSGQGNPSGYTF
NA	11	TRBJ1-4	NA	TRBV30	TGTGCCTGGGATAGGGGGGGAAAACTGTTTTTT	CAWDRGGKLFF
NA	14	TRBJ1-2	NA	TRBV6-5	TGTGCCAGCAGTTCCGCCGACAGGTGGGGTGGCTACACCTTC	CASSSADRWGGYTF
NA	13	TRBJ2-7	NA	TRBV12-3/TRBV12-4	TGTGCCAGCAGTTTGCGGTACTCCTACGAGCAGTACTTC	CASSLRYSYEQYF
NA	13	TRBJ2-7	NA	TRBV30	TGTGCCTGGAGTGCCCCTCTAGCTTACGAGCAGTACTTC	CAWSAPLAYEQYF
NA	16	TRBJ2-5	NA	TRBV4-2	TGTGCCAGCAGCCAAGAAGCTGGCAGCAGGGAAGAGACCCAGTACTTC	CASSQEAGSREETQYF
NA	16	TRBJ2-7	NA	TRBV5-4	TGTGCCAGCAGCTTTGTAGCTTCCGCGAGGAAGCACGAGCAGTACTTC	CASSFVASARKHEQYF
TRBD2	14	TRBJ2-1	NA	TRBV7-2	TGTGCCAGCAGCTTCGGGACTAGTTCCAATGAGCAGTTCTTC	CASSFGTSSNEQFF
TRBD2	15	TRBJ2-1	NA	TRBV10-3	TGTGCCATCAGTGGGACTAGCGGGACCAACAATGAGCAGTTCTTC	CAISGTSGTNNEQFF
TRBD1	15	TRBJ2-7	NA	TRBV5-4	TGTGCCAGCAGCCTCGGACAGGGGGCATCCTACGAGCAGTACTTC	CASSLGQGASYEQYF
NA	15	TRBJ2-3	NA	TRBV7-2	TGTGCCAGCAGCTTAAACGGGATATTAACAGATACGCAGTATTTT	CASSLNGILTDTQYF
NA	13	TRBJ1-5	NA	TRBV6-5	TGTGCCAGCGGCCGACAGTACAATCAGCCCCAGCATTTT	CASGRQYNQPQHF
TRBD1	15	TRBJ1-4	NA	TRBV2	TGTGCCAGCAGTCCCCCAGGGGGCAATAATGAAAAACTGTTTTTT	CASSPPGGNNEKLFF
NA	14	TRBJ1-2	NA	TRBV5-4	TGTGCCAGCAGCCCAGGTACCGGAGGCTATGGCTACACCTTC	CASSPGTGGYGYTF
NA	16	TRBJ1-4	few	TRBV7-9	TGTGCCAGCAGCCCCACGACAGGTGCAACTAATGAAAAACTGTTTTTT	CASSPTTGATNEKLFF
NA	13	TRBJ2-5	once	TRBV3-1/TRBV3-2	TGTGCCAGCAGCGTCAGGGGCCAAGAGACCCAGTACTTC	CASSVRGQETQYF
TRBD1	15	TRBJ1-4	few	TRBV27	TGTGCCAGCAGTTCGGGACAGGGTGGCGATGAAAAACTGTTTTTT	CASSSGQGGDEKLFF
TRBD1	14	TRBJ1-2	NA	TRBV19	TGTGCCAGTAAAACCCCCGGACAGGGACCTGGCTACACCTTC	CASKTPGQGPGYTF
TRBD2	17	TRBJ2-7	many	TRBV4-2	TGTGCCAGCAGCCAAGATCTCGCTAGCGGGCCTACCTACGAGCAGTACTTC	CASSQDLASGPTYEQYF
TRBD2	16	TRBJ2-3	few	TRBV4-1	TGCGCCACCAAACGATCGACTAGCGCTACAGCAGATACGCAGTATTTT	CATKRSTSATADTQYF
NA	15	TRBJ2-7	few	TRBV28	TGTGCCAGCAGTTCCGACCGGATTAACAGATACGAGCAGTACTTC	CASSSDRINRYEQYF
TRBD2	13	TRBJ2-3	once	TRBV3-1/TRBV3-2	TGTGCCAGCAGCCCCGGACTAGCGGGAGCACAGTATTTT	CASSPGLAGAQYF
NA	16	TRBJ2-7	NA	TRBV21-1	TGTGCCAGCAGCAAAAACGTGTTTGGGACAGCCTACGAGCAGTACTTC	CASSKNVFGTAYEQYF
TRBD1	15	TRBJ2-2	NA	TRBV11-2	TGTGCCAGCAGCCGGGACAGGGCGTACACCGGGGAGCTGTTTTTT	CASSRDRAYTGELFF
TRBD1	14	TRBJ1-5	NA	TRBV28	TGTGCCAGCAGTCTCGGGACAGGCAATCAGCCCCAGCATTTT	CASSLGTGNQPQHF
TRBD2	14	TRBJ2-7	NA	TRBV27	TGTGCCAGCACGACTAGCGGGAGGATGTACGAGCAGTACTTC	CASTTSGRMYEQYF
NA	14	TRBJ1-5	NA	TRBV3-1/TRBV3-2	TGTGCCAGCAGCCAAGGAATTCAGGATCAGCCCCAGCATTTT	CASSQGIQDQPQHF
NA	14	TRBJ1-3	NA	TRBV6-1	TGTGCCAGCAGTGAGTCACAGGGATGGAACACCATATATTTT	CASSESQGWNTIYF
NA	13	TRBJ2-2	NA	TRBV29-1	TGCAGCGTTGCCGACAGAGAGGCCGGGGAGCTGTTTTTT	CSVADREAGELFF
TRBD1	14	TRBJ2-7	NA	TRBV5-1	TGCGCCAGCAGCCAAGGACAGGGCTCCTACGAGCAGTACTTC	CASSQGQGSYEQYF